The 8 T cell receptor beta chains in this list originate from one sample, sequenced in a study of T cell responses to AZD1222 COVID-19 vaccine. Clones were read by immunoSEQ multiplex PCR, and TCRdb kept only the in-frame ones, dropping some. The sample records about 140,000 clones, just under 95% being singletons. The sequences come from peripheral blood, collected on day 0 of AZD1222 vaccination. The receptors here all came from an adult in good health.

CDR3 DNA sequence: TGCGCCAGCAACTGGGGCGGGAGTCAGGAGCAGTTCTTC. Protein product: CASNWGGSQEQFF. The chain joins TRBV5-1 to TRBJ2-1; 7 bases agree with TRBD2. The CDR3 runs to 13 residues. The ends lost 6 bases at V and 10 bases at J; junction bases unmatched: 10. Germline CDR1 reads SGHRS; CDR2 reads YFSETQ.

CDR3 DNA sequence: TGTGCCAGCAGTTACTCAACCAGGGACACTGAAGCTTTCTTT. Translation: CASSYSTRDTEAFF. This rearrangement joins TRBV6-5 to TRBJ1-1, with D perhaps matching TRBD1 (5 bases). The length of the CDR3 is 14 residues. Trimming pared 0 bases from V and 3 bases from J, leaving 8 bases between. In germline, CDR1 is MNHEY, CDR2 SVGAGI.

V is TRBV2 and J is TRBJ1-1; weak D call: TRBD1 (5 bases). The CDR3 extends over 13 amino acids. Germline assignment: CDR1 SNHLY and CDR2 FYNNEI. The CDR3 nucleotides are TGTGCGGACGAACAGGCTCCGAACACTGAAGCTTTCTTT. Protein sequence: CADEQAPNTEAFF.

This clone came up a few times. The V call is TRBV11-2, the J call TRBJ1-1, with D maybe TRBD1 (5 bases). The CDR3 is 14 residues long. V lost 5 bases to trimming and J lost 1 base, with 11 bases between them. The germline CDR1 and CDR2 sequences are SGHAT and FQNNGV. CDR3 sequence reads: CASSTRQPNTEAFF. The CDR3 DNA reads as TGTGCCAGCAGCACCCGACAGCCGAACACTGAAGCTTTCTTT.

The chain uses TRBV21-1 and TRBJ2-2; whether TRBD2, the table's D call, matches the DNA was not checked. TRBV21-1 is a documented pseudogene. The CDR3 is made up of 17 amino acids. As DNA, the CDR3 is TGTGCCAGCAGCAGGAAAACTAGCGGGGCAATCACCGGGGAGCTGTTTTTT. The encoded protein is CASSRKTSGAITGELFF.

The count of this clone is one. V is TRBV27 and J is TRBJ1-4, with D possibly being TRBD1 (6 bases). V lost 6 bases to trimming and J lost 8 bases, with 19 bases between them. The germline V gene encodes CDR1 MNHEY and CDR2 SMNVEV (reference sequence). This CDR3 has 15 amino acids. The CDR3 protein is CASRSADSLGEKLFF. CDR3 bases: TGTGCCAGCAGGTCGGCGGACAGCTTGGGGGAAAAACTGTTTTTT. Full variable domain (remainder filled in from reference TRBV27 and TRBJ1-4): EAQVTQNPRYLITVTGKKLTVTCSQNMNHEYMSWYRQDPGLGLRQIYYSMNVEVTDKGDVPEGYKVSRKEKRNFPLILESPSPNQTSLYFCASRSADSLGEKLFFGSGTQLSVL.

The rearrangement joins TRBV5-6 to TRBJ1-1, with 8 bases fitting TRBD1. Germline V gene sequence: CDR1 SGHDT, CDR2 YYEEEE. This CDR3 has 14 residues. Losses at the gene ends were 0 bases for V and 4 bases for J; bases not matched to a gene: 2. For the CDR3, the DNA is TGTGCCAGCAGCTTGGACAGGGGGAGCACTGAAGCTTTCTTT. This gives the protein CASSLDRGSTEAFF.

The rearrangement joins TRBV7-9 to TRBJ2-2; D is perhaps TRBD1 (6 bases). The ends were cut back, 1 base at V and 13 bases at J, with 10 bases in the middle. This CDR3 comprises 12 residues. Germline V gene sequence: CDR1 SEHNR, CDR2 FQNEAQ (reference sequence). The CDR3 loop is CASSLGGQLLFF. CDR3 nucleotides: TGTGCCAGCAGCTTAGGGGGGCAATTGCTGTTTTTT.